This T cell receptor (beta chain) stems from a study of blood T cell repertoires in COVID-19. The method was immunoSEQ multiplex PCR; TCRdb's version includes in-frame clones alone and lacks a portion of them. The sample carries approximately 210,000 clones, about 86% recorded once. The CDR3 contains 14 residues. Per germline, CDR1 SGHTA and CDR2 FQGNSA. V lost 5 bases and J lost 3, with 13 bases in between. Assignment of participants to cohorts was predicated upon participant-reported clinical history. The chain carries TRBV7-2 and TRBJ1-1, with D possibly being TRBD1 (5 bases). Sequencing used PBMCs or T cells enriched from blood (not recorded which). This receptor was identified in a woman aged 45 to 65 with acute COVID-19. CDR3 nucleotide sequence: TGTGCCAGCAGCGGTGGCGGGGGGTACACTGAAGCTTTCTTT. Translated, it gives CASSGGGGYTEAFF.